This TCR beta chain was identified in a study of CD8 T cells in Susac syndrome. Whole-study findings and limits: Total CD8+ repertoires held sixteen Susac-specific public clones, while CD8+ TEMRA repertoires held roughly five.

Susac syndrome patients met recently defined diagnostic criteria for definite or probable disease. To note about this clonotype: Its antigen remains unidentified.

After extraction with the RNeasy kit, roughly 0.5 to 1 ug of the RNA was reverse transcribed using random hexamers. TCRdb called the immunoSEQ multiplex PCR reads again in MiXCR, with one record for every CDR3 protein. The repertoire holds around 100,000 distinct CDR3 sequences, 95% seen once, with 0.3% to 0.35% in the top ten. The clonotype comes from a human donor with Susac syndrome. Source material: CD8+ T cells from PBMCs.

Written as DNA, the CDR3 is TGTGCCAGCAGCCCCGGGTGGAGTGAGCAGTTCTTC. It encodes CASSPGWSEQFF. This chain joins TRBV7-2 and TRBJ2-1; D gene ambiguous. This CDR3 is built from 12 residues. The germline V gene has CDR1 SGHTA and CDR2 FQGNSA. Trimming left V 5 bases short and J 9 bases short, with 11 bases between.